The 14 T cell receptor beta chains below were found in one sample sequenced in a study of PD-L1 blockade in urothelial cancer. Measured with immunoSEQ multiplex PCR; TCRdb has only the in-frame clones, and not every one. The data contain about 100,000 clones, about nine tenths of them seen just once; the ten biggest clones take up about 0.92%. Specimen: PBMCs, collected around atezolizumab (anti-PD-L1) treatment. The receptors stem from a woman older than 75 with urothelial cancer.

The chain recombines TRBV29-1 with TRBJ2-5; TRBD2 matches 7 bases. The germline CDR1 and CDR2 sequences are SQVTM and ANQGSEA. V gave up 4 bases and J gave up 6 bases; unmatched junction bases: 5. The CDR3 covers 12 residues. CDR3 coding DNA: TGCAGCGTTGGACTAGCCGGGAAGACCCAGTACTTC. Protein: CSVGLAGKTQYF.

V gene TRBV6-5 combines with J gene TRBJ1-1, with D hard to call. This CDR3 is built from 11 residues. Germline CDR1 is MNHEY and CDR2 is SVGAGI. V was shortened by 5 bases and J by 7 bases, with 8 bases between the two germline ends. CDR3 sequence reads: CASSKRSEAFF. The CDR3, as DNA: TGTGCCAGCAGTAAACGTAGTGAAGCTTTCTTT.

This clone was observed a single time. The chain joins TRBV30 to TRBJ1-2, with D maybe TRBD1 (5 bases). From germline, CDR1 is GTSNPN and CDR2 SVGIG (reference sequence). The CDR3 runs to 16 residues. Trimming took off 6 bases at V and 0 bases at J, with 20 bases between the two ends. The CDR3: CACFLGGVGANYGYTF. CDR3 sequence (DNA): TGTGCCTGTTTTTTGGGGGGGGTGGGAGCTAACTATGGCTACACCTTC.

This chain connects TRBV10-1 to TRBJ1-3; TRBD1 aligns across 9 bases. Germline values: CDR1 WNHNN, CDR2 SYGVQD (reference sequence). CDR3 length: 17 residues. V dropped 8 bases and J dropped 4; count of bases not matched to a gene: 15. The CDR3 here is CASCSSVQGAWGNTIYF. The DNA of the CDR3 is TGCGCCAGCTGCTCCTCGGTACAGGGGGCATGGGGAAACACCATATATTTT.

The chain carries TRBV18 and TRBJ2-7; TRBD1 matches at 7 bases. This CDR3 region has 11 residues. Germline V lookup: CDR1 KGHSH, CDR2 LQKENI. With V trimmed by 4 bases and J by 12 bases, 6 bases remained unmatched. The DNA for the CDR3 is TGTGCCAGCTCACATGGACAGGATTGGTACTTC. Encoded protein: CASSHGQDWYF.

J is TRBJ2-5 and V is TRBV25-1; D is possibly TRBD2 (6 bases). CDR1 and CDR2 (germline): MGHDK, SYGVNS. V shed 3 bases and J shed 0 bases, with 11 bases lying between them. The CDR3 is 15 amino acids. In DNA form, the CDR3 reads TGTGCCAGCAGTGAGGGAGGAGGGAACCAAGAGACCCAGTACTTC. Translated, it gives CASSEGGGNQETQYF.

The V gene is TRBV19, the J gene TRBJ1-2; 11 bases are a match to TRBD1. The junction had 6 bases not matched to a gene; V was cut back by 0 bases and J by 6 bases. CDR3 length: 16 residues. Germline V gene sequence: CDR1 LNHDA, CDR2 SQIVND (reference sequence). CDR3 protein: CASSIDLWTGGDGYTF. CDR3 nucleotide sequence: TGTGCCAGTAGTATAGATTTGTGGACAGGGGGCGATGGCTACACCTTC.

The J gene is TRBJ1-2, the V gene TRBV18, with 7 bases fitting TRBD1. V dropped 0 bases and J dropped 6; count of bases not matched to a gene: 4. CDR3 length: 14 residues. The germline CDR1 and CDR2 sequences are KGHSH and LQKENI. In DNA form, the CDR3 reads TGTGCCAGCTCACCACCGGGGGACAGAAATGGCTACACCTTC. It is translated as CASSPPGDRNGYTF.

This clone has only a few counts. A read error may account for a junction end that differs from germline. The chain combines TRBV6-1 with TRBJ1-5, with D unclear. Germline CDR1 reads MNHNS; CDR2 reads SASEGT. The CDR3 contains 12 residues. The CDR3 nucleotides are TGTGCCAGCACTATTAGCGATCAGCCCCAGCATTTT. Protein: CASTISDQPQHF.

The rearrangement joins TRBV28 to TRBJ2-1, with D perhaps matching TRBD1 (6 bases). The CDR3 spans 13 residues. Germline CDR1 MDHEN, CDR2 SYDVKM. Trimming took off 2 bases at V and 6 bases at J, with 8 bases between the two ends. CDR3 in DNA: TGTGCCAGCAGTTTAGGACAGCGCAATGAGCAGTTCTTC. Encoded protein: CASSLGQRNEQFF.

Points on this clone: The junction departs from the called germline gene at one end, perhaps through a read error. V usage is TRBV27 and J usage is TRBJ1-5; 10 bases align to TRBD1. The CDR3 is made up of 20 amino acids. In germline, CDR1 is MNHEY, CDR2 SMNVEV (reference sequence). Here the CDR3 reads CASSPDTRQGAAGSYQPQHF. The CDR3 DNA follows: TGTGCCAGCAGTCCCGATACGCGACAGGGGGCCGCGGGTAGCTATCAGCCCCAGCATTTT.

The table lists this clone with a few counts. V is TRBV25-1 and J is TRBJ1-2; TRBD1 might be the D (6 bases). V was pared by 3 bases and J by 0 bases, with 17 bases between. The CDR3 is 17 amino acids. In germline, CDR1 is MGHDK, CDR2 SYGVNS. CDR3 DNA: TGTGCCAGCAGTGACTTCCTGACAGGCCAAACTAACTATGGCTACACCTTC. Translated, it gives CASSDFLTGQTNYGYTF.

V gene TRBV5-1 combines with J gene TRBJ2-7; 8 nucleotides align to TRBD1. This CDR3 has 16 residues. J gave up 0 bases and V 3 bases, and 8 bases lay outside the gene matches. Germline values: CDR1 SGHRS, CDR2 YFSETQ. CDR3 nucleotide sequence: TGCGCCAGCAGCTGGGCAGACAGGGGCCACTCCTACGAGCAGTACTTC. Its translation is CASSWADRGHSYEQYF.

The chain has TRBV27 and TRBJ2-1, with TRBD2 matching 12 bases. Germline CDR1 reads MNHEY; CDR2 reads SMNVEV (reference sequence). V dropped 4 bases and J dropped 7; count of bases not matched to a gene: 8. CDR3 size: 16 residues. The CDR3 bases are TGTGCCAGCAGTTCCCCCCTAGCGGGAGGGCGGAATGAGCAGTTCTTC. Translating gives CASSSPLAGGRNEQFF.